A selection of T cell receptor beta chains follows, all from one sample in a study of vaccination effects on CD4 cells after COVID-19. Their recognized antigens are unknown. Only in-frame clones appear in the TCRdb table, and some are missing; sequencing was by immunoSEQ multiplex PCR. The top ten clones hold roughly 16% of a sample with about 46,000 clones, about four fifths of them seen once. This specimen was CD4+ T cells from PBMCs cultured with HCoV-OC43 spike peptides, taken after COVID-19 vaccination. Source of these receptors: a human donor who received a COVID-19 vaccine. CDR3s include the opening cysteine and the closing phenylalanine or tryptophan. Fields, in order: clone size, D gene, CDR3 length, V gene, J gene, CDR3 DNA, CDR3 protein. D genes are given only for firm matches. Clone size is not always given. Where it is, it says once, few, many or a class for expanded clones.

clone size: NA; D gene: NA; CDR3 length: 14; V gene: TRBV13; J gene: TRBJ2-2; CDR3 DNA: TGTGCCAGCAGCTTCGATCTCAGGGGCCGGGAGCTGTTTTTT; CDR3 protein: CASSFDLRGRELFF
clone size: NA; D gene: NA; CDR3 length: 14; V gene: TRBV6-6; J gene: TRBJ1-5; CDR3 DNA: TGTGCCAGCAGTTACAGGGGTGGCAATCAGCCCCAGCATTTT; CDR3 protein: CASSYRGGNQPQHF
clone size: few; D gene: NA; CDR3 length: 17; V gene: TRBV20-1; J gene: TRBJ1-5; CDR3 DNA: TGCAGTGCTAGTACCGGGTCACTGGGTTATAGCAATCAGCCCCAGCATTTT; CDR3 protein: CSASTGSLGYSNQPQHF
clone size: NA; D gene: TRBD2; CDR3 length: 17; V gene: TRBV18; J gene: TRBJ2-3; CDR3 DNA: TGTGCCAGCTCACTCGGACTAGCTAATCCCTCGGGAAATACGCAGTATTTT; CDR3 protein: CASSLGLANPSGNTQYF
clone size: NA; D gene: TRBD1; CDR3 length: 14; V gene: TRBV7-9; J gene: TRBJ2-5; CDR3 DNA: TGTGCCAGCAGCCCGGGACAGGGTGGAGAGACCCAGTACTTC; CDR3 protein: CASSPGQGGETQYF
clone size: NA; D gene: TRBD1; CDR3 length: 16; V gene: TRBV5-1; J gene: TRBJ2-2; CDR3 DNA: TGCGCCAGCAGCTTGGTCGGACAGGGAAACACCGGGGAGCTGTTTTTT; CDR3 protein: CASSLVGQGNTGELFF
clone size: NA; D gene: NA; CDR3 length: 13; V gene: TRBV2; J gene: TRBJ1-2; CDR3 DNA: TGTGCCAGCAGCGGACAGCTGTTGGATGGCTACACCTTC; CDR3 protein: CASSGQLLDGYTF
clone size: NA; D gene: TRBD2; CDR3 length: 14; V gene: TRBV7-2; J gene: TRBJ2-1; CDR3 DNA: TGTGCCAGCAGCATCGGACTAGCGGGGAATGAGCAGTTCTTC; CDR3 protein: CASSIGLAGNEQFF
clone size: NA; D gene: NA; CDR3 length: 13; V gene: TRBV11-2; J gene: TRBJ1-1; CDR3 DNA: TGTGCCAGCAGCCGCCAGGTGAACACTGAAGCTTTCTTT; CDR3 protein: CASSRQVNTEAFF
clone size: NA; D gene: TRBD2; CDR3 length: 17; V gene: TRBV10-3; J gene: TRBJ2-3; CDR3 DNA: TGTGCCATCAGATACCCCGTTATTAGCGGGAACACAGATACGCAGTATTTT; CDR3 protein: CAIRYPVISGNTDTQYF
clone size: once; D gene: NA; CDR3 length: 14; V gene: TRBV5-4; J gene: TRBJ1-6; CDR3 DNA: TGTGCCAGCAGCTTCTGGGGGGCAGGGTCACCCCTCCACTTT; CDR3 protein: CASSFWGAGSPLHF
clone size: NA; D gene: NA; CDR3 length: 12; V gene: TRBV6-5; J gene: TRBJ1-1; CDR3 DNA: TGTGCCAGCAGTTTCGCCCCTGGGGAAGCTTTCTTT; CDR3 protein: CASSFAPGEAFF
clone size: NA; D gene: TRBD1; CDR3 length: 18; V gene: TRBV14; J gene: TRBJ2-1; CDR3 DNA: TGTGCCAGCAGCCAATTGTGGCTTGGACAGGGACGTTTGGGTGAGCAGTTCTTC; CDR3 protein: CASSQLWLGQGRLGEQFF
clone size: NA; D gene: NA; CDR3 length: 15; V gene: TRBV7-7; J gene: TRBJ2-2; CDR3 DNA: TGTGCCAGCAGCCCGACTGGCGCGAACACCGGGGAGCTGTTTTTT; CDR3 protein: CASSPTGANTGELFF
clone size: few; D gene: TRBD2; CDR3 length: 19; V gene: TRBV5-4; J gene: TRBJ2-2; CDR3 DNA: TGTGCCAGCAGCAGGCCGGGACTAGCGGGAGGGCCGAGCACCGGGGAGCTGTTTTTT; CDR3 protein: CASSRPGLAGGPSTGELFF
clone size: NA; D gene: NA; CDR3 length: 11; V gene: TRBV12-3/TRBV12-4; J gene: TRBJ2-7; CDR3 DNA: TGTGCCAGCAGTTTCGGCGGCGAGCAGTACTTC; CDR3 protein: CASSFGGEQYF
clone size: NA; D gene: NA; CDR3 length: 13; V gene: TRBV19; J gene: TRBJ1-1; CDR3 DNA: TGTGCCAGTAGTATCGACAGCAACACTGAAGCTTTCTTT; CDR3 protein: CASSIDSNTEAFF
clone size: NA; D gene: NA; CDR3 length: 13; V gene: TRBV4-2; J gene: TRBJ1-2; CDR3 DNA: TGTGCCAGCAGCCAAGATGGGGTATATGGCTACACCTTC; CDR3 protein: CASSQDGVYGYTF
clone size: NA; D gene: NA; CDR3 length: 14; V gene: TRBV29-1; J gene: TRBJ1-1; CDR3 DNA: TGCAGCGTTGATGCCGGGGGCATGAACACTGAAGCTTTCTTT; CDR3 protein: CSVDAGGMNTEAFF